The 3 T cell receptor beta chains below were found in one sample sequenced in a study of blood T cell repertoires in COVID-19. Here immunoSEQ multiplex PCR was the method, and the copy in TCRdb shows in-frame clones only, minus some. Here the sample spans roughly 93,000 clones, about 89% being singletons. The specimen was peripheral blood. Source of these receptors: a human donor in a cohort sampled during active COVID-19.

The CDR3 sequence is CASSPEGLAGVTSYNEQFF. CDR3 DNA sequence: TGTGCCAGCAGCCCTGAGGGACTAGCGGGAGTTACCTCCTACAATGAGCAGTTCTTC. The genes are TRBV7-3 and TRBJ2-1, with 14 bases that match TRBD2. CDR1 is SGHTA and CDR2 is FQGTGA in the germline V gene. J lost 0 bases, V lost 5 bases, and 9 bases had no gene match. The CDR3 consists of 19 residues.

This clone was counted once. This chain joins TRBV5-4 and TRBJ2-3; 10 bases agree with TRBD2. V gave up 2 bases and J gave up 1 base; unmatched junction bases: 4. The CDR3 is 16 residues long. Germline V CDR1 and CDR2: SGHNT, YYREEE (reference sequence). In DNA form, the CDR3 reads TGTGCCAGCAGCTTCCTAGCGGGAGTGGGCACAGATACGCAGTATTTT. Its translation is CASSFLAGVGTDTQYF.

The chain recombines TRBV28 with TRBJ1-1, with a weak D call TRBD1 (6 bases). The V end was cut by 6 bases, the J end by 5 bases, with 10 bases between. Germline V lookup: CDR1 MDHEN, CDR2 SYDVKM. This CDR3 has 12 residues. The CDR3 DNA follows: TGTGCCAGCAGCCCTACAGGGACTGAAGCTTTCTTT. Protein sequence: CASSPTGTEAFF.